One and the same sample provided the 8 T cell receptor beta chains below, sequenced in a study of blood T cell repertoires in COVID-19. TCRdb's table, derived via immunoSEQ multiplex PCR, lists solely in-frame clones and lacks some. The table shows over 150,000 clones, with 70% to 90% occurring only once. The material sequenced was peripheral blood. Receptor source: a man aged 60-69 years with COVID-19, enrolled during active disease.

The sample holds a few counts of this clone. The V and J genes are TRBV7-2 and TRBJ2-6; 7 bases fit TRBD1. The CDR3 sequence is 17 residues long. Unmatched junction bases numbered 5, after V lost 3 bases and J lost 0 bases. The germline CDR1 and CDR2 sequences are SGHTA and FQGNSA. Here the CDR3 reads CASSFRAGGSGANVLTF. CDR3 DNA sequence: TGTGCCAGCAGCTTTCGGGCAGGGGGCTCTGGGGCCAACGTCCTGACTTTC.

J is TRBJ2-3 and V is TRBV30, with D uncertain. With 5 bases removed from V and 0 bases from J, the gap between germline ends came to 9 bases. The CDR3 runs 13 residues. Germline CDR1 is GTSNPN and CDR2 is SVGIG (reference sequence). The chain's CDR3 is CAWGRWSTDTQYF. CDR3 nucleotides: TGTGCCTGGGGGCGTTGGAGCACAGATACGCAGTATTTT.

The chain employs TRBV28 and TRBJ1-2, with D perhaps TRBD1 (6 bases). V lost 6 bases and J lost 3, with 17 bases in between. This CDR3 has 15 amino acids. Germline-derived CDR1 and CDR2 are MDHEN and SYDVKM. The CDR3 nucleotides read TGTGCCAGCAGGTTCAACGGGGGGCTATACTATGGCTACACCTTC. It translates to CASRFNGGLYYGYTF.

The chain has TRBV12-5 and TRBJ1-2; D is uncertain. Trimming removed 2 bases at V and 6 bases at J, with 10 bases between. Germline V lookup: CDR1 LGHNT, CDR2 FRNRAP. The CDR3 has 13 amino acids. CDR3 in amino acids: CASGLLLSDGYTF. CDR3 nucleotides: TGTGCTAGTGGTTTGTTACTATCGGATGGCTACACCTTC.

The chain combines TRBV5-1 with TRBJ1-4; 7 positions agree with TRBD1. The CDR3 runs 16 residues. Trimming removed 4 bases from V and 0 bases from J; junction bases left unmatched: 6. Looked up from germline, CDR1 is SGHRS and CDR2 is YFSETQ. The CDR3 loop is CASSLGQVATNEKLFF. CDR3 sequence (DNA): TGCGCCAGCAGCCTCGGACAGGTCGCAACTAATGAAAAACTGTTTTTT.

J is TRBJ2-6 and V is TRBV3-1 (or the pseudogene TRBV3-2); tentative D call: TRBD2 (6 bases). CDR1 LGHDT and CDR2 YNNKEL come from the germline V gene (reference sequence). The V end was cut by 4 bases, the J end by 3 bases, with 19 bases between. The CDR3 has 18 amino acids. CDR3 bases: TGTGCCAGCAGCCCCTCCCGGGGGAATGTCTTTGGGGCCAACGTCCTGACTTTC. Its protein product is CASSPSRGNVFGANVLTF.

V usage is TRBV27 and J usage is TRBJ1-5; 7 bases agree with TRBD1. V was clipped by 5 bases and J by 0 bases; unmatched bases: 7. This CDR3 region has 16 residues. CDR1 MNHEY and CDR2 SMNVEV come from the germline V gene (reference sequence). CDR3 nucleotide sequence: TGTGCCAGCAGTCCAGACAGGGTCTATAGCAATCAGCCCCAGCATTTT. It encodes CASSPDRVYSNQPQHF.

The CDR3 DNA reads TGTGCCATCAGTGAGGGGGCCCCAGGAAAAGAGACCCAGTACTTC. It is translated as CAISEGAPGKETQYF. This chain connects TRBV10-3 to TRBJ2-5; D possibly corresponds to TRBD1 (5 bases). Looked up from germline, CDR1 is ENHRY and CDR2 is SYGVKD. CDR3 length: 15 amino acids. V lost 2 bases to trimming and J lost 3 bases, with 13 bases between them.